This T cell receptor beta chain was captured in a study of sequential checkpoint blockade in melanoma. Overall study: TCRβ was sequenced from DNA of some 97 pretreatment tumors. General study points: PD-L1 staining and CD8+ counts, not mutational load, tracked tumor T-cell clonality. Clinical benefit was about 30 times likelier when tumor T-cell fraction and clonality increased.

A remark on this clone: What it binds is unknown.

Sequencing used immunoSEQ multiplex PCR; TCRdb keeps in-frame clones, though not all of them. In the table there are fewer than 15,000 clones, around a fifth of which are singletons. CDR1 SGHTA and CDR2 FQGNSA come from the germline V gene. The CDR3 is made up of 13 amino acids. The ends were cut back, 5 bases at V and 10 bases at J, with 15 bases in the middle. The treatment was: randomized to nivolumab then ipilimumab (arm A) or the reverse (arm B). Patients had received no earlier DNA-damaging chemotherapy. This chain connects TRBV7-2 to TRBJ2-1, with a possible D match to TRBD1 (6 bases). This receptor was obtained from a human donor with melanoma. The input for sequencing was tumor tissue (inferred from file names), taken from a patient given nivolumab and ipilimumab in sequence. CDR3 region: CASSQEETGEQFF. CDR3 sequence (DNA): TGTGCCAGCAGCCAAGAAGAGACAGGCGAGCAGTTCTTC.